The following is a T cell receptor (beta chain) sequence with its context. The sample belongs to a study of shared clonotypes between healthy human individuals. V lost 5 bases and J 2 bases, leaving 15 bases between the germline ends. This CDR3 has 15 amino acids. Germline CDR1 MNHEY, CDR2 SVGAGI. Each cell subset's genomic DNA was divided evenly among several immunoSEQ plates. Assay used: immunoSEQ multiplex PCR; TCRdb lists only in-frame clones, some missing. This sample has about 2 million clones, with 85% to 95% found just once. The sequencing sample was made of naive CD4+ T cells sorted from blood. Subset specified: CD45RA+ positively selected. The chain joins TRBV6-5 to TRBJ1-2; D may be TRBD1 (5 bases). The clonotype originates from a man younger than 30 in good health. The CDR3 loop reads CASSPKEGRNYGYTF. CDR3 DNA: TGTGCCAGCAGTCCTAAGGAGGGGCGCAACTATGGCTACACCTTC.